Listed below are T cell receptor beta chains from one sample, sequenced in a study of T cells in Graves' hyperthyroidism and ophthalmopathy. TCRdb independently ran MiXCR on the multiplex PCR reads; one entry per CDR3 protein. The sample carries around 600,000 distinct CDR3 sequences, about 15% recorded once. Specimen: blood. Source of these receptors: a woman aged 45-60 years with Graves' ophthalmopathy. CDR3s include the opening cysteine and the closing phenylalanine or tryptophan. D genes are given only for firm matches. Clone size is stated in some rows and not others, as once, few, many or a class when expanded.

V	J	size	length	D	CDR3	DNA
TRBV6-2/TRBV6-3	TRBJ1-4	-	16	-	CASRDIGRSSNEKLFF	TGTGCCAGCAGGGACATTGGACGGTCCTCTAATGAAAAACTGTTTTTT
TRBV12-3/TRBV12-4	TRBJ2-2	-	14	-	CASSLTPNTGELFF	TGTGCCAGCAGTTTAACCCCTAACACCGGGGAGCTGTTTTTT
TRBV5-1	TRBJ2-1	many	16	-	CASSIIGVLDYNEQFF	TGCGCCAGCAGCATAATCGGGGTCCTGGACTACAATGAGCAGTTCTTC
TRBV2	TRBJ2-7	many	14	TRBD1	CASSLRDRRDEQYF	TGTGCCAGCAGCCTCCGGGACAGGAGGGACGAGCAGTACTTC
TRBV6-5	TRBJ2-1	many	18	-	CASSYSGFGGAYAGEQFF	TGTGCCAGCAGTTACTCGGGTTTTGGCGGGGCCTATGCGGGTGAGCAGTTCTTC
TRBV20-1	TRBJ2-5	-	17	TRBD2	CSARDLGTSGYQETQYF	TGCAGTGCTAGAGATCTGGGGACTAGCGGATACCAAGAGACCCAGTACTTC
TRBV20-1	TRBJ2-5	many	16	TRBD2	CSALPLAGGSAETQYF	TGCAGTGCTCTACCCCTAGCGGGAGGGTCGGCCGAGACCCAGTACTTC
TRBV29-1	TRBJ2-6	-	17	TRBD1	CSVWGDRGISGANVLTF	TGCAGCGTTTGGGGGGACAGGGGTATCTCTGGGGCCAACGTCCTGACTTTC
TRBV11-3	TRBJ1-3	-	14	-	CASSRPGQGNTIYF	TGTGCCAGCAGCCGACCGGGACAAGGAAACACCATATATTTT
TRBV28	TRBJ2-1	many	14	TRBD2	CATTLAGSYNEQFF	TGTGCCACCACACTAGCGGGGAGCTACAATGAGCAGTTCTTC
TRBV24-1	TRBJ2-1	many	17	TRBD2	CATSDFDASGRDNEQFF	TGTGCCACCAGTGATTTTGATGCTAGCGGGAGAGACAATGAGCAGTTCTTC
TRBV18	TRBJ1-2	-	15	-	CASSPGGLYNYGYTF	TGTGCCAGCTCACCAGGGGGCCTCTACAACTATGGCTACACCTTC
TRBV7-2	TRBJ2-5	-	15	-	CASSTGTWGMQTQYF	TGTGCCAGCAGCACCGGGACATGGGGCATGCAGACCCAGTACTTC
TRBV28	TRBJ2-1	-	12	-	CASTTGSGQQFF	TGTGCCAGCACTACAGGGTCCGGTCAACAGTTCTTC
TRBV15	TRBJ2-6	many	17	-	CATSRAPMGSGANVLTF	TGTGCCACCAGCAGAGCCCCGATGGGCTCTGGGGCCAACGTCCTGACTTTC
TRBV20-1	TRBJ2-3	few	13	-	CSARDLRADTQYF	TGCAGTGCTAGAGATCTAAGGGCAGATACGCAGTATTTT
TRBV7-2	TRBJ2-1	-	14	-	CASSFGGILSEQFF	TGTGCCAGCAGCTTTGGGGGAATTTTGTCTGAGCAGTTCTTC
TRBV5-1	TRBJ2-1	many	15	-	CASSLAGGVGDEQFF	TGCGCCAGCAGCTTGGCCGGTGGGGTCGGCGATGAGCAGTTCTTC
TRBV12-3/TRBV12-4	TRBJ2-5	many	13	-	CASSFSEQETQYF	TGTGCCAGCAGTTTTTCGGAACAAGAGACCCAGTACTTC
TRBV20-1	TRBJ2-7	many	14	TRBD2	CSARAGGRSYEQYF	TGCAGTGCTCGAGCGGGAGGACGCTCCTACGAGCAGTACTTC
TRBV6-1	TRBJ1-6	-	14	-	CASSEFGSLSPLHF	TGTGCCAGCAGTGAATTTGGTTCCCTTTCACCCCTCCACTTT
TRBV25-1	TRBJ2-3	few	17	-	CASSEYMRSGSADTQYF	TGTGCCAGCAGTGAATATATGAGAAGCGGGTCGGCAGATACGCAGTATTTT
TRBV27	TRBJ1-4	many	14	TRBD1	CASRRTGGGEKLFF	TGTGCCAGCAGGCGGACAGGGGGCGGTGAAAAACTGTTTTTT
TRBV7-9	TRBJ1-1	-	13	-	CASSGGGSTEAFF	TGTGCCAGCTCCGGAGGGGGGAGCACTGAAGCTTTCTTT
TRBV2	TRBJ1-5	-	14	-	CASSRTWGNQPQHF	TGTGCCAGCAGTAGGACGTGGGGCAATCAGCCCCAGCATTTT
TRBV29-1	TRBJ2-5	few	10	-	CRVCQETQYF	TGCCGGGTCTGCCAAGAGACCCAGTACTTC
TRBV28	TRBJ1-2	many	13	-	CASRIRQSYGYTF	TGTGCCAGCCGAATCCGACAGTCTTATGGCTACACCTTC
TRBV4-2	TRBJ2-1	-	15	TRBD2	CASSPVGGVHNEQFF	TGTGCCAGCAGCCCCGTGGGGGGGGTACACAATGAGCAGTTCTTC
TRBV28	TRBJ1-1	many	13	-	CASSPWDTLEAFF	TGTGCCAGCAGTCCCTGGGACACGCTCGAAGCTTTCTTT
TRBV7-2	TRBJ1-5	few	15	-	CASSLRQAYNQPQHF	TGTGCCAGCAGCTTGAGACAGGCTTACAATCAGCCCCAGCATTTT
TRBV20-1	TRBJ2-7	-	13	-	CSVGGRVDYEQYF	TGCAGCGTGGGGGGGCGGGTGGACTACGAGCAGTACTTC
TRBV20-1	TRBJ1-2	many	14	-	CSARGAGTLSGYTF	TGCAGTGCTAGAGGGGCGGGTACTTTAAGCGGCTACACCTTC
TRBV18	TRBJ1-6	many	14	-	CASSPPVDQRTLHF	TGTGCCAGCTCACCACCGGTGGACCAGAGGACCCTCCACTTT
TRBV18	TRBJ1-1	many	17	-	CATSPRGGISMNTEAFF	TGTGCCACCTCCCCTAGGGGCGGAATCTCTATGAACACTGAAGCTTTCTTT
TRBV5-1	TRBJ2-2	few	14	-	CASKRTAATGELFF	TGCGCCAGCAAACGGACAGCCGCAACCGGGGAGCTGTTTTTT
TRBV5-1	TRBJ1-1	many	13	-	CASSEQGYGEAFF	TGCGCCAGCAGCGAACAGGGTTACGGTGAAGCTTTCTTT
TRBV12-3/TRBV12-4	TRBJ1-4	-	15	-	CASSLNSRSGEKLFF	TGTGCCAGCAGTTTGAATTCGAGGTCGGGTGAAAAACTGTTTTTT
TRBV12-3/TRBV12-4	TRBJ2-1	many	16	-	CASSFSGHFRVDEQFF	TGTGCCAGCAGCTTTTCGGGACACTTTCGTGTAGATGAGCAGTTCTTC
TRBV6-1	TRBJ1-6	many	16	TRBD1	CASRPEQGANNSPLHF	TGTGCCAGCAGGCCGGAACAGGGGGCGAATAATTCACCCCTCCACTTT
TRBV30	TRBJ1-3	many	14	TRBD1	CAAGTGAAGNTIYF	TGTGCCGCCGGGACAGGGGCGGCTGGAAACACCATATATTTT
TRBV24-1	TRBJ2-5	-	16	-	CATSDSKIGIRETQYF	TGTGCCACCAGTGATTCGAAGATCGGGATACGAGAGACCCAGTACTTC
TRBV11-2	TRBJ2-7	many	15	-	CASSLATGSSYEQYF	TGTGCCAGCAGCTTAGCTACGGGCTCCTCCTACGAGCAGTACTTC
TRBV4-2	TRBJ1-1	few	15	-	CASSGHRVMNTEAFF	TGTGCCAGCAGCGGGCACCGGGTCATGAACACTGAAGCTTTCTTT
TRBV12-5	TRBJ2-1	many	14	-	CASGDSRQYNEQFF	TGTGCTAGTGGGGACTCTCGGCAATACAATGAGCAGTTCTTC
TRBV12-3/TRBV12-4	TRBJ1-1	many	17	-	CASSPPWGGHLNTEAFF	TGTGCCAGCAGTCCCCCCTGGGGGGGTCACTTGAACACTGAAGCTTTCTTT
TRBV11-3	TRBJ2-4	-	13	-	CASSALAENIQYF	TGTGCCAGCAGCGCATTAGCGGAAAACATTCAGTACTTC
TRBV6-1	TRBJ2-7	-	13	TRBD1	CASSQGAIYEQYF	TGTGCCAGCAGTCAGGGGGCAATCTACGAGCAGTACTTC
TRBV29-1	TRBJ2-5	-	11	-	CSVRTLETQYF	TGCAGCGTGAGGACGCTGGAGACCCAGTACTTC
TRBV30	TRBJ1-5	-	13	-	CAWSIRGRQPQHF	TGTGCCTGGAGTATAAGGGGCCGGCAGCCCCAGCATTTT
TRBV25-1	TRBJ1-6	-	14	TRBD1	CASSGTGPGSPLHF	TGTGCCAGCAGTGGGACAGGGCCGGGTTCACCCCTCCACTTT
TRBV20-1	TRBJ2-5	-	15	TRBD2	CSADRTSGSKETQYF	TGCAGTGCTGATAGGACTAGCGGGAGTAAAGAGACCCAGTACTTC
TRBV28	TRBJ1-5	many	15	-	CASRPSGQYNQPQHF	TGTGCCAGCAGACCCAGCGGACAGTACAATCAGCCCCAGCATTTT
TRBV11-2	TRBJ1-1	many	14	-	CASSLKRGNTEAFF	TGTGCCAGCAGCTTGAAAAGGGGGAACACTGAAGCTTTCTTT